This T cell receptor beta chain appears in the sequencing data of a study of shared clonotypes between healthy human individuals. The donors were all Caucasian adults (living in Nashville, Tennessee). Original processing notes: Owing to the provision of junction-only sequences devoid of quality scores by immunoSEQ, filtering differed. Profiled with immunoSEQ multiplex PCR; TCRdb holds only in-frame clones, not every one. That table gives V, J and clone size, and the DNA gave D and trimming. The sample lists 2 million or so clones; 90% to 95% were seen once. Study results and caveats: Generally, naive subsets came out with larger estimated richness than memory subsets. Incompleteness in sorted-subset sequencing, despite large depth, was shown by rarefaction.

Details on this clone: Its antigen is not known.

The sequence came from a man between 18 and 29 years old in good health. Source material: naive CD4+ T cells sorted from blood. Documented subset: CD45RA+ positively selected.

CDR3: CASSSPGRGHTQHF. The CDR3 DNA follows: TGTGCCAGCAGTTCCCCGGGGCGGGGGCATACCCAGCATTTT. V gene TRBV6-5 combines with J gene TRBJ1-5; possibly TRBD1 for D (6 bases). The germline CDR1 and CDR2 sequences are MNHEY and SVGAGI. CDR3 length: 14 amino acids. Trimming cost V 4 bases and J 11 bases, with 18 bases left between them.